The 14 T cell receptor beta chains below were found in one sample sequenced in a study of control samples from healthy donors and cancer patients. Here immunoSEQ multiplex PCR was the method, and the copy in TCRdb shows in-frame clones only, minus some. The repertoire includes more than 30,000 clones, roughly 94% of them detected once, and just over 6.5% sits in the top ten. Material for sequencing was blood. Receptors originate from a man in his 60s in good health.

This clone was picked up one time. The chain has TRBV11-3 and TRBJ2-1; D possibly uses TRBD1 or TRBD2 (5 bases each). CDR3 length equals 15 residues. The germline V gene has CDR1 SGHNT and CDR2 YENEEA. V was pared by 0 bases and J by 1 base, with 7 bases between. The CDR3 loop is CASSLDGGSYNEQFF. The CDR3, as DNA: TGTGCCAGCAGCTTAGATGGGGGTTCCTACAATGAGCAGTTCTTC.

This chain connects TRBV5-4 to TRBJ1-1; D not certain. Trimming removed 0 bases from V and 0 bases from J, with 6 bases in between. Germline V gene sequence: CDR1 SGHNT, CDR2 YYREEE (reference sequence). The CDR3 consists of 14 residues. The CDR3 sequence: CASSLDSLNTEAFF. The DNA for the CDR3 is TGTGCCAGCAGCTTGGACAGCTTGAACACTGAAGCTTTCTTT.

This chain joins TRBV9 and TRBJ2-3; TRBD2 agrees at 9 bases. This CDR3 contains 18 residues. Losses at the gene ends were 0 bases for V and 2 bases for J; bases not matched to a gene: 10. Germline CDR1 SGDLS, CDR2 YYNGEE. DNA of the CDR3: TGTGCCAGCAGCGTAGGCCTGACGGCGGGGGGGCCCACAGATACGCAGTATTTT. Protein product: CASSVGLTAGGPTDTQYF.

This clone was recorded a few times. The chain uses TRBV11-2 and TRBJ1-1; D gene uncertain. Germline lookup yields CDR1 SGHAT and CDR2 FQNNGV. V dropped 5 bases and J dropped 0 bases, with 10 bases sitting between them. The CDR3 sequence is 14 residues long. CDR3 bases: TGTGCCAGCAGCCACCAGGCTCTGAACACTGAAGCTTTCTTT. It encodes CASSHQALNTEAFF.

In its sample, this clone was seen once. The V and J genes are TRBV5-1 and TRBJ1-1; D remains ambiguous. CDR1 SGHRS and CDR2 YFSETQ come from the germline V gene. V was clipped by 1 base and J by 0 bases, with 16 bases between them. CDR3 length equals 17 residues. In nucleotides, the CDR3 is TGCGCCAGCAGCTTGAAGGTTGGGCAATTCATGAACACTGAAGCTTTCTTT. Translated: CASSLKVGQFMNTEAFF.

The CDR3: CASSREPLQETQYF. The CDR3 DNA is TGTGCCAGCTCTCGGGAGCCCTTACAAGAGACCCAGTACTTC. The V call is TRBV6-5, the J call TRBJ2-5, with D possibly matching TRBD2 (6 bases). Germline CDR1 is MNHEY and CDR2 is SVGAGI. V lost 8 bases to trimming and J lost 2 bases, with 15 bases between them. The CDR3 is 14 amino acids.

A single count supports this clone. J is TRBJ1-1 and V is TRBV6-8; D gene uncertain. The CDR3 length is 10 residues. Trimming removed 10 bases at V and 0 bases at J, with 3 bases between. Germline CDR1 is MNHGY and CDR2 is SAAAGT. The CDR3 is CATLNTEAFF. The DNA for the CDR3 is TGTGCCACCCTGAACACTGAAGCTTTCTTT.

This sequence joins TRBV6-2 or TRBV6-3 and TRBJ1-2, with D hard to call. CDR1 is MNHEY and CDR2 is SVGEGT in the germline V gene. This CDR3 region has 12 residues. Trimming took 2 bases from V and 4 from J, leaving 5 bases between them. The chain's CDR3 is CASSYQSYGYTF. As DNA, the CDR3 is TGTGCCAGCAGTTACCAGTCCTATGGCTACACCTTC.

V is TRBV7-3 and J is TRBJ1-1, with 7 bases matching TRBD1. CDR3 size: 14 residues. Unmatched junction bases numbered 4, after V lost 3 bases and J lost 3 bases. Germline CDR1 and CDR2: SGHTA and FQGTGA. CDR3 sequence: CASSLVGGDTEAFF. The CDR3 DNA follows: TGTGCCAGCAGCTTGGTAGGGGGCGACACTGAAGCTTTCTTT.

This sequence joins TRBV19 and TRBJ1-5; D is undetermined. V dropped 6 bases and J dropped 7 bases, with 10 bases sitting between them. There are 12 residues in the CDR3. CDR1 LNHDA and CDR2 SQIVND come from the germline V gene (reference sequence). This CDR3 is CASRFRAQPQHF. The DNA for the CDR3 is TGTGCCAGTAGATTCAGAGCGCAGCCCCAGCATTTT. The full variable domain, its missing parts supplied by reference TRBV19 and TRBJ1-5, is DGGITQSPKYLFRKEGQNVTLSCEQNLNHDAMYWYRQDPGQGLRLIYYSQIVNDFQKGDIAEGYSVSREKKESFPLTVTSAQKNPTAFYLCASRFRAQPQHFGDGTRLSIL.

The chain employs TRBV7-9 and TRBJ2-5; 7 bases match TRBD1. V dropped 4 bases and J dropped 5; count of bases not matched to a gene: 4. The CDR3 spans 13 residues. Per germline, CDR1 SEHNR and CDR2 FQNEAQ (reference sequence). The CDR3 DNA sequence: TGTGCCAGCAGCTGGGGACAGAGGGAGACCCAGTACTTC. This encodes CASSWGQRETQYF. Filled out from reference TRBV7-9 and TRBJ2-5, the complete variable domain reads DTGVSQNPRHKITKRGQNVTFRCDPISEHNRLYWYRQTLGQGPEFLTYFQNEAQLEKSRLLSDRFSAERPKGSFSTLEIQRTEQGDSAMYLCASSWGQRETQYFGPGTRLLVL.

CDR3 in amino acids: CASNFEDYGPQHF. CDR3 nucleotide sequence: TGTGCCAGCAATTTTGAGGATTACGGCCCCCAGCATTTT. This chain uses TRBV28 with TRBJ1-5; no clear D. V lost 7 bases to trimming and J lost 10 bases, with 17 bases between them. Germline V gene data show CDR1 as MDHEN and CDR2 as SYDVKM. CDR3 length: 13 residues.

The chain uses TRBV4-3 and TRBJ1-1, with TRBD1 as a possible D gene (5 bases). Germline V gene sequence: CDR1 LGHNA, CDR2 YSLEER. This CDR3 has 13 residues. V was clipped by 0 bases and J by 11 bases, with 13 bases between them. DNA of the CDR3: TGCGCCAGCAGCCAAGACGGAGGGGAGACGGCTTTCTTT. The encoded protein is CASSQDGGETAFF.

The chain joins TRBV7-2 to TRBJ1-5; D remains unclear. The V gene's germline CDR1 is SGHTA and CDR2 FQGNSA. This CDR3 has 13 amino acids. With 1 base removed from V and 6 bases from J, the gap between germline ends came to 7 bases. The DNA for the CDR3 is TGTGCCAGCAGCTTAGGGGTTACTCAGCCCCAGCATTTT. Translating gives CASSLGVTQPQHF.